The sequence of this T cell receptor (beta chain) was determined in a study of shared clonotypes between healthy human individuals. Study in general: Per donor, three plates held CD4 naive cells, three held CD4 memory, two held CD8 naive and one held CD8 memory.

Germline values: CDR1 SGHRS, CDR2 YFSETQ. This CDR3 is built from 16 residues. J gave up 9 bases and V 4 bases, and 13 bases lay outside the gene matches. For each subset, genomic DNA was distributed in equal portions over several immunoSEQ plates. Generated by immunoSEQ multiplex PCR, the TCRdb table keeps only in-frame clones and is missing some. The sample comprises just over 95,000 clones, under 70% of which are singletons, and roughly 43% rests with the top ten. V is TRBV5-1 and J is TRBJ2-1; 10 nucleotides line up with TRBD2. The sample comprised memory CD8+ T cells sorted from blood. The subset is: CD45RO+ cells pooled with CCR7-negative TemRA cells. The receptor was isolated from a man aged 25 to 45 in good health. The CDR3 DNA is TGCGCCAGCAGCCAAGCGGGAGGGCCAGTAGAGGGTGAGCAGTTCTTC. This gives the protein CASSQAGGPVEGEQFF.